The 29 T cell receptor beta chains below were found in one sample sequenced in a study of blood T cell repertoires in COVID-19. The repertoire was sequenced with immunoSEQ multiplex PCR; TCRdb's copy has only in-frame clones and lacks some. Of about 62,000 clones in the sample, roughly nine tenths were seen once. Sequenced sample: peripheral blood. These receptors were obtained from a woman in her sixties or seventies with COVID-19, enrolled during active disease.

CDR3 DNA sequence: TGCAGTGCTAGTTTTAGCGGGAAAAATACGCAGTATTTT. As protein: CSASFSGKNTQYF. The rearrangement links TRBV20-1 to TRBJ2-3; 8 positions agree with TRBD2. This CDR3 is built from 13 residues. CDR1 and CDR2 from the germline V gene are DFQATT and SNEGSKA (reference sequence). V lost 3 bases, J lost 7 bases, and 6 bases stayed unmatched.

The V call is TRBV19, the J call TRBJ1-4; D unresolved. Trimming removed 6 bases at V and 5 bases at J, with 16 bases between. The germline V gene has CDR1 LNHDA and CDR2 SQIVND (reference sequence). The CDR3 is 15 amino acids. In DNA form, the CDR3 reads TGTGCCAGTAGCCCAGGAGGGATATGGAATGAAAAACTGTTTTTT. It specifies CASSPGGIWNEKLFF.

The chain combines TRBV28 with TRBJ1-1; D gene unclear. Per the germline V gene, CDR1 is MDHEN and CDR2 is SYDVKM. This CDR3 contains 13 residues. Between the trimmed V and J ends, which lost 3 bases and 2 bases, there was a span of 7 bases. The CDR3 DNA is TGTGCCAGCAGTTTGGCCCAAAACACTGAAGCTTTCTTT. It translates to CASSLAQNTEAFF.

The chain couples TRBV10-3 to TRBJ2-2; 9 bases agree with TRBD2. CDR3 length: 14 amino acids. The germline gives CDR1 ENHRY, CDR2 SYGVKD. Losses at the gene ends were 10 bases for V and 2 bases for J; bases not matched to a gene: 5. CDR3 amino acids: CATNLAGNTGELFF. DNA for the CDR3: TGTGCCACCAATCTAGCGGGAAACACCGGGGAGCTGTTTTTT.

In DNA, the CDR3 is TGTGCCAGCACTGATCCGAGACTAGCTCCTAACGGCAATGAGCAGTTCTTC. Protein product: CASTDPRLAPNGNEQFF. The genes are TRBV2 and TRBJ2-1; 7 nucleotides match TRBD2. The CDR3 runs 17 residues. V shed 7 bases, J shed 6 bases, and the junction held 18 bases outside the gene matches. Germline CDR1 is SNHLY and CDR2 is FYNNEI.

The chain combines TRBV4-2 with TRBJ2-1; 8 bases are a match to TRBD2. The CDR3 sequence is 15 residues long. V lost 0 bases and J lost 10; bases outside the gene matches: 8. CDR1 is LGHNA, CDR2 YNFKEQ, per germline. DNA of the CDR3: TGTGCCAGCAGCCAAGATTTTGGGACTAGAGGCGAGCAGTTCTTC. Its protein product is CASSQDFGTRGEQFF.

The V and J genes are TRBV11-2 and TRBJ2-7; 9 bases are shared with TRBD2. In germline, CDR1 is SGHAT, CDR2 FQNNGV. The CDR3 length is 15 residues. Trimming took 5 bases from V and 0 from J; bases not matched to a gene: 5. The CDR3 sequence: CASSPTSGSSYEQYF. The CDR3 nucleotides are TGTGCCAGCAGCCCGACTAGCGGTAGCTCCTACGAGCAGTACTTC.

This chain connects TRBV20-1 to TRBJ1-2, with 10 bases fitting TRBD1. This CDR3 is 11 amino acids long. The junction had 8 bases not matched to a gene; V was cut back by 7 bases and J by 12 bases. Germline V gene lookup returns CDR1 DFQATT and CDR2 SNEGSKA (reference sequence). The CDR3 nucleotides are TGCAGTGTTCCGGGACAGGGGCCCCACACCTTC. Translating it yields CSVPGQGPHTF.

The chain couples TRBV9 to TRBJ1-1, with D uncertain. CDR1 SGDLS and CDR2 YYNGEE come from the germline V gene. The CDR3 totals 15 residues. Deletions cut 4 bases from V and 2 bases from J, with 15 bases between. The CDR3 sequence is CASSFGEGRNTEAFF. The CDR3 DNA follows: TGTGCCAGCAGCTTCGGGGAGGGCAGAAACACTGAAGCTTTCTTT.

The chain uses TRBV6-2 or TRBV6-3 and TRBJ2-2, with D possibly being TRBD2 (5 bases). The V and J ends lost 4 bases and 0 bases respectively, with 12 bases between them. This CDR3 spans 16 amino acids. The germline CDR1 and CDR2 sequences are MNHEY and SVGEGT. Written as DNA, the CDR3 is TGTGCCAGCAGTTTTCGGGGTAGGACGAACACCGGGGAGCTGTTTTTT. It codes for CASSFRGRTNTGELFF.

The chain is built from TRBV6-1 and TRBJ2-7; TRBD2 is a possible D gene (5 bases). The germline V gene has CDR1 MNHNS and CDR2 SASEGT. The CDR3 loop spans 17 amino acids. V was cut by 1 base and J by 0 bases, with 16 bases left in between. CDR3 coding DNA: TGTGCCAGCAGTGAAGTGGTAATAGCGTTAAACTCCTACGAGCAGTACTTC. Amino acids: CASSEVVIALNSYEQYF.

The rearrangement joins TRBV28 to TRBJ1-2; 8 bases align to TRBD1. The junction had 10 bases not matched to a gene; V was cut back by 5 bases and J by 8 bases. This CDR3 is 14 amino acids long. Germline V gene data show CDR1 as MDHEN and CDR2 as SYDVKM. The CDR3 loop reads CASSKQGAPGGYTF. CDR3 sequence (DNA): TGTGCCAGCAGTAAGCAGGGGGCGCCGGGGGGCTACACCTTC.

DNA for the CDR3: TGCGCCAGCAGTGAGACGCGCGGCGTCAAGCCCCAGCATTTT. It encodes CASSETRGVKPQHF. V gene TRBV10-1 combines with J gene TRBJ1-5; no clear D. Trimming removed 2 bases at V and 8 bases at J, with 13 bases between. CDR3 length: 14 residues. CDR1 and CDR2 (germline): WNHNN, SYGVQD (reference sequence).

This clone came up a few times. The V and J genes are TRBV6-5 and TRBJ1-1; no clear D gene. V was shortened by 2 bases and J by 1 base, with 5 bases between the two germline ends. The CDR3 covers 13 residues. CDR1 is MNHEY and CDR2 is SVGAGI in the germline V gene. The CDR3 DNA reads TGTGCCAGCAGTTACGCAGGGAACACTGAAGCTTTCTTT. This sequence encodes CASSYAGNTEAFF.

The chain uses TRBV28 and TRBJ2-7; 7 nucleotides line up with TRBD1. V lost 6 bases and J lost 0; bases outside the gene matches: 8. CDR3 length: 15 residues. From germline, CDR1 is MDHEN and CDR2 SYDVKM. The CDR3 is CASSDLGTASYEQYF. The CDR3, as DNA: TGTGCCAGCAGCGATCTCGGGACAGCCTCCTACGAGCAGTACTTC.

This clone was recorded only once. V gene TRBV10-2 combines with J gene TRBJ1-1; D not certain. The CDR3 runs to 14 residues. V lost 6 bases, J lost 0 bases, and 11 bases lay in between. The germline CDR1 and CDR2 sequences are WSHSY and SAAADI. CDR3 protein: CASSQFGLNTEAFF. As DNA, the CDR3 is TGCGCCAGCAGCCAGTTTGGCTTGAACACTGAAGCTTTCTTT.

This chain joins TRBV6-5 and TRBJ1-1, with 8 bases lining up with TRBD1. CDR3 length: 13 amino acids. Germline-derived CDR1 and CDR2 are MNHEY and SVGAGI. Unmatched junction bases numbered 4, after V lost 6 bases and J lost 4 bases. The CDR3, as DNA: TGTGCCAGCAGGCAGGGGGCGGGCACTGAAGCTTTCTTT. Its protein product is CASRQGAGTEAFF.

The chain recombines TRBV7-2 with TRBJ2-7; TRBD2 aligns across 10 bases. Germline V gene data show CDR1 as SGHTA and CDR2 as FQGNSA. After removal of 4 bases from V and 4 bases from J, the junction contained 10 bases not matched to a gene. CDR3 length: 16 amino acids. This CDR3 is CASSSTSGKRGYEQYF. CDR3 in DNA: TGTGCCAGCAGCTCTACTAGCGGGAAACGGGGGTACGAGCAGTACTTC.

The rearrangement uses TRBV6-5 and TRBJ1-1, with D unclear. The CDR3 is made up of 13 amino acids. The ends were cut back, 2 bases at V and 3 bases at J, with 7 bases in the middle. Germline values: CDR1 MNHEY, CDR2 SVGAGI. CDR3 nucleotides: TGTGCCAGCAGTTACGAGGAATACACTGAAGCTTTCTTT. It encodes CASSYEEYTEAFF.

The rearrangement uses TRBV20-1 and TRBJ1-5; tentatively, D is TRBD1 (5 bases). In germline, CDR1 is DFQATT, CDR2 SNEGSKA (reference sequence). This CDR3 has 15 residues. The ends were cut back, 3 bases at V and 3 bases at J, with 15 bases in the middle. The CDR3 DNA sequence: TGCAGTGCTAGTCCCAGGGAGGGCTTCAATCAGCCCCAGCATTTT. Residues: CSASPREGFNQPQHF.

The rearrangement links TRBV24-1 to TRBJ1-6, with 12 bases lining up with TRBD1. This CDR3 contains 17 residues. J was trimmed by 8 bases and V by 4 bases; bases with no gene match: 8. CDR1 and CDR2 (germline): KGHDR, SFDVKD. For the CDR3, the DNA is TGTGCCACCAGTGAGGCGGGACAGGGGGCGACGGATTCACCCCTCCACTTT. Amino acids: CATSEAGQGATDSPLHF.

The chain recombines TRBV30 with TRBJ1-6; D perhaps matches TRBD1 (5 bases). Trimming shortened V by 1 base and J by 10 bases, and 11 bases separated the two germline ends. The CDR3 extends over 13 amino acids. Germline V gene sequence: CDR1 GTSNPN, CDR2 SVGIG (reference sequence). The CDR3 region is CAWSEKGQSPLHF. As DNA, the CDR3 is TGTGCCTGGAGTGAAAAGGGGCAGTCACCCCTCCACTTT.

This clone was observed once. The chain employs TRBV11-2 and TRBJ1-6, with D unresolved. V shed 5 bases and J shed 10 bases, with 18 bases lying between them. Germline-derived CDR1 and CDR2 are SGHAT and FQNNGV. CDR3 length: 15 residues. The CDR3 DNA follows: TGTGCCAGCAGCCTCCTCGGTTCCGAGGGATCACCCCTCCACTTT. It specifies CASSLLGSEGSPLHF.

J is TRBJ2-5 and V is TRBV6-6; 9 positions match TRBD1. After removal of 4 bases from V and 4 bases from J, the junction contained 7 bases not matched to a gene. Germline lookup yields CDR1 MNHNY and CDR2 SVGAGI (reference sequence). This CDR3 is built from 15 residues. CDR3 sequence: CASSSGQGTGETQYF. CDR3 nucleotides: TGTGCCAGCAGTTCCGGACAGGGGACGGGAGAGACCCAGTACTTC.

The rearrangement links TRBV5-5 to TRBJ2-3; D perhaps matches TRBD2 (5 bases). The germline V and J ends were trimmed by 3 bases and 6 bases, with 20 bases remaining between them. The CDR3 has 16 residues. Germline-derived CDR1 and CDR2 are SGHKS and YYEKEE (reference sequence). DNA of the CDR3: TGTGCCAGCAGCTGGGGAGCCGAAGGAACGCTGGATACGCAGTATTTT. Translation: CASSWGAEGTLDTQYF.

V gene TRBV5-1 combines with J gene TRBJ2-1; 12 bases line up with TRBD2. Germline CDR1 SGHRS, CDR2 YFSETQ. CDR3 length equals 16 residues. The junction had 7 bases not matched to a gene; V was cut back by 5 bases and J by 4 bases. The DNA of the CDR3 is TGCGCCAGCAGACCTGGTCTAGCGGGAGGGTACAATGAGCAGTTCTTC. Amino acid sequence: CASRPGLAGGYNEQFF.

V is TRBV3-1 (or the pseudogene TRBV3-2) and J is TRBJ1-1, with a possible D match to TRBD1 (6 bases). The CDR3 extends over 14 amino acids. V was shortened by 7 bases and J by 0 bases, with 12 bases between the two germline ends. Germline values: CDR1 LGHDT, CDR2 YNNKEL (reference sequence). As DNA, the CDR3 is TGTGCCAGCACCCTAACAGGGATGAACACTGAAGCTTTCTTT. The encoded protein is CASTLTGMNTEAFF.

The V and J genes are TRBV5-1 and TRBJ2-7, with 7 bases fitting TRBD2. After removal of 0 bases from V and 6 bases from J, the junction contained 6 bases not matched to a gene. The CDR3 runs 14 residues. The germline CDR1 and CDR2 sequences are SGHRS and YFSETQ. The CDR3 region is CASSLELTGGEQYF. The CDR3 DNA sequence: TGCGCCAGCAGCTTGGAATTGACGGGAGGCGAGCAGTACTTC.

DNA of the CDR3: TGTGCCAGCAGCCCGCCTCTGTGGAGCTCTGGAAACACCATATATTTT. It specifies CASSPPLWSSGNTIYF. The chain combines TRBV11-2 with TRBJ1-3; D is undetermined. Trimming removed 5 bases from V and 0 bases from J, with 14 bases in between. This CDR3 spans 16 amino acids. The germline V gene has CDR1 SGHAT and CDR2 FQNNGV.